This T cell receptor (beta chain) was captured in a study of control samples from healthy donors and cancer patients. V lost 3 bases, J lost 12 bases, and 11 bases stayed unmatched. The CDR3 runs 13 residues. The germline V gene encodes CDR1 LNHDA and CDR2 SQIVND (reference sequence). The table came from immunoSEQ multiplex PCR; TCRdb's copy has only in-frame clones and leaves some out. The table records 120,000 or so clones, over 75% of them present only once. This chain links TRBV19 with TRBJ2-7, with 7 bases identical to TRBD1. This sequence was found in a man in his 60s in good health. Sequencing input: blood. The CDR3 sequence is CASSIRSDRLMYF. Here the CDR3 DNA reads TGTGCCAGTAGTATTCGGTCGGACAGGTTGATGTACTTC.